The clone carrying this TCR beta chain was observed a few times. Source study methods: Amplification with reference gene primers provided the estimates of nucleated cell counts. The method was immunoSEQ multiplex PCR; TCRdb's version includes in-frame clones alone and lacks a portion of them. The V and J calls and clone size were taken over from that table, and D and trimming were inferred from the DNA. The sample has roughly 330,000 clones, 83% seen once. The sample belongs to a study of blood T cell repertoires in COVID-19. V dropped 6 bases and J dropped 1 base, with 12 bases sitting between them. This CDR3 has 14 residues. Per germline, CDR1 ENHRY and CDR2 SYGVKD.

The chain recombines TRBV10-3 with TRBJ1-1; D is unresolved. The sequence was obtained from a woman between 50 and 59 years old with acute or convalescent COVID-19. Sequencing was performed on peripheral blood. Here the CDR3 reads CAISDREPNTEAFF. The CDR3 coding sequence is TGTGCCATCAGCGATAGGGAGCCGAACACTGAAGCTTTCTTT.